This TCR beta chain came from a study of blood T cell repertoires in COVID-19. Study in general: T cells, B-cell-depleted T cells, or PBMCs provided the cDNA or gDNA that served as material.

This table comes from immunoSEQ multiplex PCR, and its TCRdb copy is limited to in-frame clones, with some not included. Among roughly 100,000 clones listed, less than 80% were seen once. The Seattle patients joined while their infection was active and were tracked longitudinally afterward. Germline values: CDR1 MDHEN, CDR2 SYDVKM. This CDR3 is built from 15 residues. Trimming took 5 bases from V and 7 from J; bases not matched to a gene: 7. The sample comprised peripheral blood. The chain recombines TRBV28 with TRBJ1-4; TRBD1 agrees at 10 bases. The origin of this receptor is a man at least 80 years old with COVID-19, enrolled during active disease. The CDR3 sequence: CASSPPGQGSEKLFF. For the CDR3, the DNA is TGTGCCAGCAGTCCTCCGGGACAGGGGAGTGAAAAACTGTTTTTT.